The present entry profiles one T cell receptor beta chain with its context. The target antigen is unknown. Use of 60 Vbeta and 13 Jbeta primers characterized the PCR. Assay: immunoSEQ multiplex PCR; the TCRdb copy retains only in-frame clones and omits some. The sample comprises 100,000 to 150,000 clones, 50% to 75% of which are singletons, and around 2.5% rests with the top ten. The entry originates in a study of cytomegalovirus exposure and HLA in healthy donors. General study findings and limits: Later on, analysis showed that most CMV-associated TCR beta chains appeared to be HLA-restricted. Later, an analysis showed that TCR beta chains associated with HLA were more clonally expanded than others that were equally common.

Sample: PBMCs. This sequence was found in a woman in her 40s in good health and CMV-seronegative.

CDR3 bases: TGTGCCAGCAGTTATTTTAGATCGGGGACCCAGTACTTC. Its translation: CASSYFRSGTQYF. V gene TRBV6-5 combines with J gene TRBJ2-5; no reliable D call. The germline V and J ends were trimmed by 3 bases and 7 bases, with 12 bases remaining between them. Germline values: CDR1 MNHEY, CDR2 SVGAGI. The CDR3 runs 13 residues.